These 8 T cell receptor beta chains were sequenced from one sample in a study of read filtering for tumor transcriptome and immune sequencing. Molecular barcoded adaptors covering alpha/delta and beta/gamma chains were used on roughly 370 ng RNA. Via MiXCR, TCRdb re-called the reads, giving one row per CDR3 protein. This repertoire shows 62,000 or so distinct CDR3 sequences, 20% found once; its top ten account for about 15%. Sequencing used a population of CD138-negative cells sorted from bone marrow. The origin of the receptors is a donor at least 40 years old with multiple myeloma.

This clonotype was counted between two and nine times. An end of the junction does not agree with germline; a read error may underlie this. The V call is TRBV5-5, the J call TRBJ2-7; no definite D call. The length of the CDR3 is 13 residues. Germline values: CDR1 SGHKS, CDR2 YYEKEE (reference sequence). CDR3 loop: CASSLDILALRTF. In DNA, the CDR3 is TGTGCCAGCAGCTTGGATATTTTGGCTCTACGTACTTTC.

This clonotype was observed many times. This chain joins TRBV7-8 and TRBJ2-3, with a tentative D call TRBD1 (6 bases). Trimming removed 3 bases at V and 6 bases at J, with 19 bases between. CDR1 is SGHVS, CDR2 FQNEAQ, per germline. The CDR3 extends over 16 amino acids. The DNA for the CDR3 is TGTGCCAGCAGCTTCCAACAGGGAAAAGAGGGGGATACGCAGTATTTT. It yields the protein CASSFQQGKEGDTQYF.

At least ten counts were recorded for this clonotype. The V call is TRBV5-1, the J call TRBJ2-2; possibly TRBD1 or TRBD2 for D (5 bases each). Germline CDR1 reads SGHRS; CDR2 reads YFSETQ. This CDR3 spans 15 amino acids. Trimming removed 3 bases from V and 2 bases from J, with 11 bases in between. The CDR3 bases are TGCGCCAGCAGCTACCGGGACCCTAACACCGGGGAGCTGTTTTTT. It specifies CASSYRDPNTGELFF.

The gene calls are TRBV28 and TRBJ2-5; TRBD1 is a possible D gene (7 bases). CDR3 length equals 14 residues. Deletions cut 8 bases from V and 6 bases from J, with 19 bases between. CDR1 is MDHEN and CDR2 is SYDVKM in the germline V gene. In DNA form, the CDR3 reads TGTGCCAGCCGGGGGTGGCAGGGGGATAAGACCCAGTACTTC. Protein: CASRGWQGDKTQYF.

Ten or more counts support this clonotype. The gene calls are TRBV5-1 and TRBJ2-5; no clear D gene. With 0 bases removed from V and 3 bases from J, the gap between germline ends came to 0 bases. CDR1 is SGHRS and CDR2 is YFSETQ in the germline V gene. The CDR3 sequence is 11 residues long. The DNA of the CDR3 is TGCGCCAGCAGCTTGGAAGAGACCCAGTACTTC. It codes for CASSLEETQYF. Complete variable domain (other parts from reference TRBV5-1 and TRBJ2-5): KAGVTQTPRYLIKTRGQQVTLSCSPISGHRSVSWYQQTPGQGLQFLFEYFSETQRNKGNFPGRFSGRQFSNSRSEMNVSTLELGDSALYLCASSLEETQYFGPGTRLLVL.

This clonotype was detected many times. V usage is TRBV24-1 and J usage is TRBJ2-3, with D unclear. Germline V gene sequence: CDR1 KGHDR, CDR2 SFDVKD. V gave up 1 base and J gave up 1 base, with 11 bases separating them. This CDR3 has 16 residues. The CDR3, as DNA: TGTGCCACCAGTGATTTAAAGTCAGGCGGCACAGATACGCAGTATTTT. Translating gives CATSDLKSGGTDTQYF.

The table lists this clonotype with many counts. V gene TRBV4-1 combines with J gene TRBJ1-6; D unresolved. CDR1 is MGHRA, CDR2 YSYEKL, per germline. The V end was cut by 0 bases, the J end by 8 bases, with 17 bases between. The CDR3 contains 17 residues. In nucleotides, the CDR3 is TGCGCCAGCAGCCAAGATGGGTGGGCCCCCAAGGATTCACCCCTCCACTTT. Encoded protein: CASSQDGWAPKDSPLHF.

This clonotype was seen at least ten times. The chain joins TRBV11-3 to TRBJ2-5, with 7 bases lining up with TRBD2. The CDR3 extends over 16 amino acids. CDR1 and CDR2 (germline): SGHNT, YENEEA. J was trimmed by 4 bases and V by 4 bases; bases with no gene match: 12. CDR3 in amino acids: CASSSGPSAGAETQYF. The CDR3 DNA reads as TGTGCCAGCAGCTCCGGGCCCTCTGCGGGAGCAGAGACCCAGTACTTC. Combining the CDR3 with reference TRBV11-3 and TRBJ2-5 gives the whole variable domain EAGVVQSPRYKIIEKKQPVAFWCNPISGHNTLYWYLQNLGQGPELLIRYENEEAVDDSQLPKDRFSAERLKGVDSTLKIQPAELGDSAVYLCASSSGPSAGAETQYFGPGTRLLVL.